This T cell receptor (beta chain) was recorded in a study of monozygotic twins with inflammatory bowel disease. The template-switching step introduced UMIs that carried a 6-nucleotide sample barcode. TCRdb processed the 5' RACE reads again and assigns one entry to each CDR3 protein, with no DNA. The table lists 300,000 to 450,000 distinct CDR3 sequences. A remark on this clonotype: No antigen is known for it.

Germline V gives CDR1 MNHNS, CDR2 SASEGT. The CDR3 is 14 residues long. Study-wide results and caveats: Healthy co-twins exceeded IBD patients in TCRbeta diversity as measured by inverse Simpson.

V gene TRBV6-1 combines with J gene TRBJ2-7; the TRBD1 assignment by TCRdb is unverifiable without DNA. This sequence originates from a human donor with ulcerative colitis or Crohn's disease, or a healthy co-twin of an affected twin (not recorded which). The material sequenced was blood. CDR3: CASRRQGDSYEQYF.